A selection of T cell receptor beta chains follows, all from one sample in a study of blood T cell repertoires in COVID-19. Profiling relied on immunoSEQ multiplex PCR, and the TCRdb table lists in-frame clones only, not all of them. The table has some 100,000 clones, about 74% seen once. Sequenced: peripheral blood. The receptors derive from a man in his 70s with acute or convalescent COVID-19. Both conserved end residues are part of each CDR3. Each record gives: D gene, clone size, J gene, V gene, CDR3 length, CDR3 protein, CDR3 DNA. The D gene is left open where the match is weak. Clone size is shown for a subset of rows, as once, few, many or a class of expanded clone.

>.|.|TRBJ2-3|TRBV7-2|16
CASSQGIGGNLYTQYF
TGTGCCAGCAGCCAGGGTATCGGCGGCAACCTCTATACGCAGTATTTT
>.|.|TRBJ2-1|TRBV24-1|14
CATSDNRVSNEQFF
TGTGCCACCAGTGACAACAGGGTTTCCAATGAGCAGTTCTTC
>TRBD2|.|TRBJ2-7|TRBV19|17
CASSGSRTSGDSYEQYF
TGTGCCAGTAGTGGTTCGCGAACTAGCGGTGACTCCTACGAGCAGTACTTC
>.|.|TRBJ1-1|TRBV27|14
CASSPRAGESEAFF
TGTGCCAGCAGTCCCCGAGCCGGGGAATCCGAAGCTTTCTTT
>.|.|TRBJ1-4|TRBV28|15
CASSLPPPGGEKLFF
TGTGCCAGCAGTTTACCACCCCCTGGAGGCGAAAAACTGTTTTTT
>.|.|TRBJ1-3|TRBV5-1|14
CASSLDNSGNTIYF
TGCGCCAGCAGCTTGGATAACTCTGGAAACACCATATATTTT
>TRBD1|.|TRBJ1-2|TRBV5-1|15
CASSPDRGAYYGYTF
TGCGCCAGCAGCCCCGACAGGGGAGCATATTATGGCTACACCTTC
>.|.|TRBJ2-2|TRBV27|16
CASSPLRGGTDGELFF
TGTGCCAGCAGTCCCCTAAGGGGGGGGACGGACGGGGAGCTGTTTTTT
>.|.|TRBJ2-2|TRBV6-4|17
CASSDPRGTLNTGELFF
TGTGCCAGCAGTGACCCGAGGGGGACACTCAACACCGGGGAGCTGTTTTTT
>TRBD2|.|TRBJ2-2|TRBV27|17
CASSLGSLAANTGELFF
TGTGCCAGCAGTTTAGGGTCCCTAGCGGCGAACACCGGGGAGCTGTTTTTT
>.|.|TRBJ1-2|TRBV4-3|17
CASSQDPDRSSNYGYTF
TGCGCCAGCAGCCAAGATCCCGACAGGAGTTCTAACTATGGCTACACCTTC
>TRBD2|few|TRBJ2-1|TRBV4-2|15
CASSHAGDTNNEQFF
TGTGCCAGCAGCCATGCGGGGGATACTAACAATGAGCAGTTCTTC
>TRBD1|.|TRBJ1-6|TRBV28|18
CASSSLPTGETYNSPLHF
TGTGCCAGCAGTTCCCTCCCGACAGGGGAAACCTATAATTCACCCCTCCACTTT
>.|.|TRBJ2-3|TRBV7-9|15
CASSQTWGLTDTQYF
TGTGCCAGCAGCCAGACGTGGGGGCTAACAGATACGCAGTATTTT
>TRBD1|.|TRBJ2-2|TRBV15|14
CATAWDRGTGELFF
TGTGCCACCGCCTGGGACAGGGGGACCGGGGAGCTGTTTTTT
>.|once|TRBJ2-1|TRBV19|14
CASAYQGSYNEQFF
TGTGCCTCCGCCTATCAGGGGTCCTACAATGAGCAGTTCTTC
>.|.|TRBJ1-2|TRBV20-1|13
CSASNQGGYGYTF
TGCAGTGCTAGTAACCAGGGTGGATATGGCTACACCTTC
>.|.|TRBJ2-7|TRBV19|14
CASREGVVSGEQYF
TGTGCCAGTAGAGAGGGGGTAGTTTCGGGCGAGCAGTACTTC
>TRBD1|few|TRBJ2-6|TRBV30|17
CAWSVTGVSSGANVLTF
TGTGCCTGGAGTGTAACAGGGGTTAGCTCTGGGGCCAACGTCCTGACTTTC
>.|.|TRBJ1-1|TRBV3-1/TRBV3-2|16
CASSQVRNRAGTEAFF
TGTGCCAGCAGCCAAGTTCGGAACAGGGCTGGCACTGAAGCTTTCTTT
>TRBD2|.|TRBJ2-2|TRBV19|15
CASRLAGGPDGELFF
TGTGCCAGTAGACTAGCGGGAGGGCCGGACGGGGAGCTGTTTTTT
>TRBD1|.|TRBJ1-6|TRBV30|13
CAWRTGGNSPLHF
TGTGCCTGGCGGACAGGGGGTAATTCACCCCTCCACTTT
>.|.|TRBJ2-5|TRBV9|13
CASSPTGQETQYF
TGTGCCAGCAGCCCCACGGGCCAAGAGACCCAGTACTTC
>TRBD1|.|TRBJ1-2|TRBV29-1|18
CSARGPSGQGSSYYGYTF
TGCAGCGCCCGAGGCCCGTCGGGACAGGGGTCCTCCTACTATGGCTACACCTTC
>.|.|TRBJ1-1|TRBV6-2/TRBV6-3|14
CASSYSGAGTEAFF
TGTGCCAGCAGTTACTCGGGGGCAGGGACTGAAGCTTTCTTT
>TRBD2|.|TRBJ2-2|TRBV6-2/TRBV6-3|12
CASSYMAGDSFF
TGTGCCAGCAGTTACATGGCGGGAGATTCCTTTTTT